These 6 T cell receptor beta chains were all obtained from the same sample, sequenced in a study of blood T cell repertoires in COVID-19. Profiling relied on immunoSEQ multiplex PCR, and the TCRdb table lists in-frame clones only, not all of them. There are about 100,000 clones in the sample; 85% occur only once, and around 15% lies in the top ten. Input material: peripheral blood. These receptors came from a man in his fifties with active or convalescent COVID-19.

The chain combines TRBV29-1 with TRBJ1-6, with a possible D match to TRBD1 (5 bases). CDR1 and CDR2 (germline): SQVTM, ANQGSEA. Trimming left V 4 bases short and J 11 bases short, with 21 bases between. The CDR3 totals 15 residues. CDR3 DNA: TGCAGCGTTGCGGTCGCCGGGGTCCGGGGGGCACCCCTCCACTTT. Translation: CSVAVAGVRGAPLHF.

In this sample, this clone turned up once. The chain combines TRBV24-1 with TRBJ2-1, with D perhaps matching TRBD1 (6 bases). Trimming stripped 0 bases from V and 7 bases from J, with 15 bases between. In germline, CDR1 is KGHDR, CDR2 SFDVKD. The CDR3 length is 16 residues. The CDR3 spells CATSDLRDTVGNEQFF. DNA of the CDR3: TGTGCCACCAGTGATTTGCGGGACACGGTGGGGAATGAGCAGTTCTTC.

The genes are TRBV5-1 and TRBJ1-5; possibly TRBD1 for D (6 bases). The CDR3 totals 14 residues. The germline V gene has CDR1 SGHRS and CDR2 YFSETQ. V was clipped by 0 bases and J by 3 bases, with 7 bases between them. The CDR3 region is CASSLGQANQPQHF. As DNA, the CDR3 is TGCGCCAGCAGCTTGGGACAGGCCAATCAGCCCCAGCATTTT.

The chain couples TRBV6-5 to TRBJ2-7, with TRBD1 matching 9 bases. Germline V gene sequence: CDR1 MNHEY, CDR2 SVGAGI. The CDR3 runs to 15 residues. With 6 bases clipped from V and 5 bases from J, the junction kept 11 bases outside the gene matches. The CDR3 sequence: CASRPSGTGPHEQYF. CDR3 in DNA: TGTGCCAGCAGGCCGAGCGGGACAGGGCCCCACGAGCAGTACTTC.

The J gene is TRBJ1-1, the V gene TRBV24-1; D unclear. CDR1 is KGHDR, CDR2 SFDVKD, per germline. V gave up 5 bases and J gave up 6 bases, with 12 bases separating them. The CDR3 covers 13 residues. DNA for the CDR3: TGTGCCACCAGTGGTCACGGTGGAGCTGAAGCTTTCTTT. Residues: CATSGHGGAEAFF.

The chain uses TRBV5-6 and TRBJ1-1; 9 nucleotides agree with TRBD1. From germline, CDR1 is SGHDT and CDR2 YYEEEE. The CDR3 length is 14 residues. The trim removed 4 bases at V and 12 bases at J, leaving 13 bases unmatched. The DNA of the CDR3 is TGTGCCAGCAGCATCGGGGAGACAGGGGGGTTGTCTTTCTTT. Translating gives CASSIGETGGLSFF.